This entry describes one T cell receptor (beta chain). Trimming removed 10 bases from V and 7 bases from J, with 13 bases in between. Germline CDR1 SEHNR, CDR2 FQNEAQ (reference sequence). CDR3 size: 11 residues. These data are taken from a study of CD8+ T cells in alopecia areata. Background on the study: Tofacitinib was taken orally by treated patients, and the dose was 5 to 10 mg twice daily.

cDNA serving as the sequencing template came from extracted, reverse transcribed RNA. Assay used: immunoSEQ multiplex PCR; TCRdb lists only in-frame clones, some missing. The sample yields about 150,000 clones, roughly 44% seen once. The sequenced sample consisted of CD4+ T cells sorted from blood. This TCR derives from a human donor with alopecia areata. The J gene is TRBJ1-1, the V gene TRBV7-9; perhaps TRBD1 as D (5 bases). CDR3 protein: CATSGGGEAFF. Written as DNA, the CDR3 is TGTGCCACCTCCGGGGGAGGTGAAGCTTTCTTT.